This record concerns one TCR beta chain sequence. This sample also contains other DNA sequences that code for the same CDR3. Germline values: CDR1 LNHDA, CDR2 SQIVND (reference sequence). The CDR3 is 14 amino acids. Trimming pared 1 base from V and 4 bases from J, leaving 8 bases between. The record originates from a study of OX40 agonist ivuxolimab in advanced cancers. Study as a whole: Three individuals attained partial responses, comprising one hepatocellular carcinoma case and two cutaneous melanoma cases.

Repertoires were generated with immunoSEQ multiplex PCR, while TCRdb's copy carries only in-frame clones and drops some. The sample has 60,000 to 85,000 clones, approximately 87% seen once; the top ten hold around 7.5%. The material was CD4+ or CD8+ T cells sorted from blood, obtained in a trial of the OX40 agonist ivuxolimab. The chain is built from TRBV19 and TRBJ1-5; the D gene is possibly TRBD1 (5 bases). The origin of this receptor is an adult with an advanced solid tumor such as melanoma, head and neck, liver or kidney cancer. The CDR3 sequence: CASSIVTGNQPQHF. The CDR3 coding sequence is TGTGCCAGTAGTATAGTAACAGGAAATCAGCCCCAGCATTTT. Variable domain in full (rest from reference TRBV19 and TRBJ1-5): DGGITQSPKYLFRKEGQNVTLSCEQNLNHDAMYWYRQDPGQGLRLIYYSQIVNDFQKGDIAEGYSVSREKKESFPLTVTSAQKNPTAFYLCASSIVTGNQPQHFGDGTRLSIL.